The entry that follows covers one TCR beta chain sequence. This CDR3 has 16 residues. The germline V gene has CDR1 SGHRS and CDR2 YFSETQ. Trimming took off 4 bases at V and 5 bases at J, with 20 bases between the two ends. These data belong to a study of blood T cell repertoires in COVID-19. Everyone who took part was 18 to 89 years old, and they came from 20 to 25 US areas. The repertoire was sequenced with immunoSEQ multiplex PCR; TCRdb's copy has only in-frame clones and lacks some. The data show 300,000 to 350,000 clones, with nearly 90% seen just once and around 4.5% held by the top ten. The receptor was isolated from a woman under 30 with acute COVID-19. Sample: PBMCs or T cells enriched from blood (not recorded which). The chain employs TRBV5-1 and TRBJ2-3; a possible D gene is TRBD1 (6 bases). The CDR3 spells CASSPVGGRFGDTQYF. In nucleotides, the CDR3 is TGCGCCAGCAGCCCCGTAGGGGGACGGTTCGGAGATACGCAGTATTTT.